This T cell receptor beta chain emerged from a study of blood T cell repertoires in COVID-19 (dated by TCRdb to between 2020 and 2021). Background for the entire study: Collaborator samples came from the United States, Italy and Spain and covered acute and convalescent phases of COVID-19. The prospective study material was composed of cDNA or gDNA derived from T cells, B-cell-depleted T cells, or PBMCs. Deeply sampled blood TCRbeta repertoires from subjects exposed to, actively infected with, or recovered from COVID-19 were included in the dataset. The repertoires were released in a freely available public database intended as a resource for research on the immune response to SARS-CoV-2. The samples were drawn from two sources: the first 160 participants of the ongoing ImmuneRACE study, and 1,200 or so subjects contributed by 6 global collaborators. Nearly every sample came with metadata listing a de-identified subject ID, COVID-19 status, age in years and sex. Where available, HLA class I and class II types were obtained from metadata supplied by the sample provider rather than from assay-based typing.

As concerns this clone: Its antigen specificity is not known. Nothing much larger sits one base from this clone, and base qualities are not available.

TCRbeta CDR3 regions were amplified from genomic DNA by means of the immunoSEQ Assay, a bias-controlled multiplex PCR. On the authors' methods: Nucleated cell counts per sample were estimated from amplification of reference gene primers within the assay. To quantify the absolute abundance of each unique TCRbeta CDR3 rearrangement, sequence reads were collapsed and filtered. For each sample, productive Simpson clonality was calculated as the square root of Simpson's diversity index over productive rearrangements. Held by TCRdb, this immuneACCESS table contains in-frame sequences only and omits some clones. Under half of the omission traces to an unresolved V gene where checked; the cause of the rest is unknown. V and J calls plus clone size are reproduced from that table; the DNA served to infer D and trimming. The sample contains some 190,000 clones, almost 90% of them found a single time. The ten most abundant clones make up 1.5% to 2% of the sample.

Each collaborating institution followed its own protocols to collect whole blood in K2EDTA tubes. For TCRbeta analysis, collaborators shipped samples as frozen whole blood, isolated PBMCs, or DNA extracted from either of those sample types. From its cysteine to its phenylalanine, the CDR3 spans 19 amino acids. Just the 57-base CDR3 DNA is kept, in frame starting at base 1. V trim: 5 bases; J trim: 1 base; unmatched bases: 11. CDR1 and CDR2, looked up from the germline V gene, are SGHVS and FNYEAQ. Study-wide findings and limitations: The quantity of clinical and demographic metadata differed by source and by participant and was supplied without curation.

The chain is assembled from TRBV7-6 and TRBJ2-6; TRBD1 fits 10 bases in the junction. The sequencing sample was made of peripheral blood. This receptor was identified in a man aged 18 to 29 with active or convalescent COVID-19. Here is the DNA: TGTGCCAGCAGCCCACAGACAGGGGGCGTTGGGTCTGGGGCCAACGTCCTGACTTTC. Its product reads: CASSPQTGGVGSGANVLTF.